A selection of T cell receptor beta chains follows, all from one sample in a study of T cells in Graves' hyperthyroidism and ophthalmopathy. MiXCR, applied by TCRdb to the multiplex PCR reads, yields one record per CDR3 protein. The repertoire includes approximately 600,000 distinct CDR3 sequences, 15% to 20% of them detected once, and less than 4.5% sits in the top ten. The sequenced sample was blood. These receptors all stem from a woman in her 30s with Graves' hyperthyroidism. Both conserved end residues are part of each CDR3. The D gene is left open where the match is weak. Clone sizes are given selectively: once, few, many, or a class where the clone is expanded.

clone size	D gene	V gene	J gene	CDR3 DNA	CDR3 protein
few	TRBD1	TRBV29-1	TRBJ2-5	TGCAGCGTTGAGACAGGGGGCGTCAAGACCCAGTACTTC	CSVETGGVKTQYF
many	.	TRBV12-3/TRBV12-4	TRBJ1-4	TGTGCCAGCAGCCAATCAGGGGAAAAACTGTTTTTT	CASSQSGEKLFF
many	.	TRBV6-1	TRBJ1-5	TGTGCCAGCAGTGATCCGGGCCAGGGTGGTCAGCCCCAGCATTTT	CASSDPGQGGQPQHF
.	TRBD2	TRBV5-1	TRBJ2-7	TGCGCCAGCAGCTTGAGGGCTAGCGGGCCTGACGAGCAGTACTTC	CASSLRASGPDEQYF
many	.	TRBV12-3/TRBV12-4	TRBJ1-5	TGTGCCAGCAGTTCCAGGGGTAGCAATCAGCCCCAGCATTTT	CASSSRGSNQPQHF
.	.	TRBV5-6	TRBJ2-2	TGTGTCAGCAGCTTGCACGTCACCGGGGAGCTGTTTTTT	CVSSLHVTGELFF
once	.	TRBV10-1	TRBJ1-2	TGCGCCAGCAGTGAGTCAACAGGGCGCGGCTACACCTTC	CASSESTGRGYTF
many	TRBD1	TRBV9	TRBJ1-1	TGTGCCAGCAGCGTAGCAGGGGGAGGTGGCACTGAAGCTTTCTTT	CASSVAGGGGTEAFF
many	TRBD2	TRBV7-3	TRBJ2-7	TGTGCCAGCAGCCCGGGACTAGCTAGCCACGAGCAGTACTTC	CASSPGLASHEQYF
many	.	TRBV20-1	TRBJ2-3	TGCAGTGCTAGAGGCACCCCGGCAGCAGATACGCAGTATTTT	CSARGTPAADTQYF
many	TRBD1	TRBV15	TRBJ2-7	TGTGCCACCAGCAGAAGACCCGGGACAGGGGGCTACGAGCAGTACTTC	CATSRRPGTGGYEQYF
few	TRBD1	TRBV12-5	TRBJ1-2	TGTGCTAGTGGCCTCATACAGACAGGGGCCCCTCCTGGCTACACCTTC	CASGLIQTGAPPGYTF
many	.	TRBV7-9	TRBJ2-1	TGTGCCAGCAGCTTAGCCGGGACTTTGGTCGATGAGCAGTTCTTC	CASSLAGTLVDEQFF
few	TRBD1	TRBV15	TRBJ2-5	TGTGCCACCAGCAGAGATCGGGACAGGGGTGAGACCCAGTACTTC	CATSRDRDRGETQYF
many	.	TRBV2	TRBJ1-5	TGTGCCAGCAGTGAAGAAGGACAGCGCAATCAGCCCCAGCATTTT	CASSEEGQRNQPQHF
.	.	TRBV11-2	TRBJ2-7	TGTGCCAGCAGCTTATTCGGGTCAGGAAAACTCGAGCAGTACTTC	CASSLFGSGKLEQYF
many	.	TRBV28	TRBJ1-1	TGTGCCAGCAGTTTGTGGGAGTCGGGTGAAGCTTTCTTT	CASSLWESGEAFF
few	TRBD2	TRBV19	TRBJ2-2	TGTGCCAGTAGGCCTGGTATGGGACTAGCGGGAGGGCCAAACACCGGGGAGCTGTTTTTT	CASRPGMGLAGGPNTGELFF
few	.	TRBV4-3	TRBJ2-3	TGCGCCAGCAGCCAAGATTGGCGGGACACAGATACGCAGTATTTT	CASSQDWRDTDTQYF
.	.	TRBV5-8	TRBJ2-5	TGTGCCAGCAGCTTGGTAGCGGCAGAGACCCAGTACTTC	CASSLVAAETQYF
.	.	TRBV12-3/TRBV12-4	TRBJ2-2	TGTGCCAGCAGTTTGGGAGCAGCCCCAAAGGCCGCCGGGGAGCTGTTTTTT	CASSLGAAPKAAGELFF
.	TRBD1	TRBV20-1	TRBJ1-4	TGCAGTGCCCCTCCGGGACAGGGGGCGGGTGATGTAAAACTGTTTTTT	CSAPPGQGAGDVKLFF